This TCR beta chain derives from a study of cytomegalovirus exposure and HLA in healthy donors. Study-level points and caveats: Reports state that TCR beta sequences accurately predicted most subjects' HLA-A and HLA-B alleles. For presence/absence analyses, sequencing depth was assumed to be roughly uniform across donors. Later analysis suggested links between common viral pathogens and several top significant clusters.

Comments on this clone: Antigen unknown.

V lost 5 bases, J lost 5 bases, and 10 bases lay in between. The CDR3 is made up of 13 amino acids. Germline lookup yields CDR1 LNHDA and CDR2 SQIVND (reference sequence). The PCR employed 60 Vbeta primers together with 13 Jbeta primers. How the authors handled the data: Later reanalysis found 70 million to 95 million unique TCR beta chains, around 9.9 million of them shared. TCRdb's table, derived via immunoSEQ multiplex PCR, lists solely in-frame clones and lacks some. From that table come the V and J calls and clone size; the DNA was used to work out D and trimming. The sample has fewer than 150,000 clones; over 60% are singletons.

Sequencing was carried out using PBMCs. This TCR came from a woman aged 45-59 years in good health and CMV-seronegative. V usage is TRBV19 and J usage is TRBJ2-1; D gene unclear. This CDR3 is CASSVTWDNEQFF. The CDR3 DNA reads TGTGCCAGTAGTGTGACATGGGACAATGAGCAGTTCTTC. The complete variable domain, with remaining parts taken from reference TRBV19 and TRBJ2-1, reads DGGITQSPKYLFRKEGQNVTLSCEQNLNHDAMYWYRQDPGQGLRLIYYSQIVNDFQKGDIAEGYSVSREKKESFPLTVTSAQKNPTAFYLCASSVTWDNEQFFGPGTRLTVL.